This is a list of T cell receptor beta chains from one sample in a study of shared T cell receptors in the human thymus. Repertoires were generated with immunoSEQ multiplex PCR, while TCRdb's copy carries only in-frame clones and drops some. The profile shows roughly 560,000 clones, around 78% of them singletons. The same sample was also studied in work on human thymus T cells.

Sequenced material: thymocytes. The receptor set was obtained from a boy under three years old with a congenital heart defect. CDR3s include the opening cysteine and the closing phenylalanine or tryptophan. A D gene is named only where the DNA matches it firmly. Size is stated for part of the rows, as once, few or many counts, or as a class when the clone is expanded.

TRBJ2-5 | TRBD2 | TRBV5-1 | once | CASSLASGLAELYQETQYF | TGCGCCAGCAGCTTGGCATCGGGACTAGCGGAACTGTACCAAGAGACCCAGTACTTC
TRBJ2-1 | TRBD2 | TRBV27 | once | CASSKRVGGLAAGVYNEQFF | TGTGCCAGCAGCAAGAGGGTAGGGGGACTAGCGGCCGGGGTTTACAATGAGCAGTTCTTC
TRBJ2-3 | TRBD2 | TRBV9 | once | CASSVKSSGMGAADTQYF | TGTGCCAGCAGCGTAAAGTCTAGCGGGATGGGGGCCGCAGATACGCAGTATTTT
TRBJ1-5 | - | TRBV12-2 | - | CASRLAQKGLSPNQPQHF | TGTGCAAGTCGCTTAGCTCAGAAAGGCCTTAGCCCCAATCAGCCCCAGCATTTT
TRBJ2-7 | TRBD2 | TRBV27 | - | CASSPRGAGEQYF | TGTGCCAGCAGTCCGCGGGGGGCCGGGGAGCAGTACTTC
TRBJ2-7 | TRBD1 | TRBV11-3 | - | CASSRGSGGFHEQYF | TGTGCCAGCAGCCGAGGTTCAGGGGGCTTCCACGAGCAGTACTTC
TRBJ2-7 | TRBD2 | TRBV28 | - | CASSLSLAAPSYEQYF | TGTGCCAGCAGTTTAAGTCTAGCGGCCCCTTCCTACGAGCAGTACTTC
TRBJ2-7 | TRBD2 | TRBV11-1 | - | CVERLAGGTYEQYF | TGTGTCGAGCGACTAGCGGGGGGGACCTACGAGCAGTACTTC
TRBJ1-3 | TRBD1 | TRBV14 | once | CASSLRQGISGNTIYF | TGTGCCAGCAGCCTCCGACAGGGAATCTCTGGAAACACCATATATTTT
TRBJ2-3 | TRBD2 | TRBV27 | - | CASSFGLAGDDTQYF | TGTGCCAGCAGTTTCGGACTAGCGGGAGATGATACGCAGTATTTT
TRBJ2-1 | TRBD2 | TRBV9 | - | CASSLILAGGPNEQFF | TGTGCCAGCAGCCTCATACTAGCGGGAGGGCCAAATGAGCAGTTCTTC
TRBJ2-7 | TRBD2 | TRBV2 | once | CASRRLAGGSYEQYF | TGTGCCAGCAGACGACTAGCGGGAGGGTCCTACGAGCAGTACTTC
TRBJ2-7 | - | TRBV5-1 | - | CASSSGTFSYEQYF | TGCGCCAGCAGCTCCGGGACATTCTCCTACGAGCAGTACTTC
TRBJ1-2 | - | TRBV27 | - | CASSLNPTGYYGYTF | TGTGCCAGCAGTTTAAACCCTACAGGGTACTATGGCTACACCTTC
TRBJ1-3 | - | TRBV10-3 | once | CAISESSKKQGYSGNTIYF | TGTGCCATCAGTGAGTCCTCGAAAAAACAGGGTTACTCTGGAAACACCATATATTTT
TRBJ2-7 | TRBD1 | TRBV4-1 | - | CASSQVPGQGYEQYF | TGCGCCAGCAGCCAAGTCCCGGGACAGGGGTACGAGCAGTACTTC
TRBJ1-2 | - | TRBV4-2 | - | CASSPGAAGDYGYTF | TGTGCCAGCTCCCCAGGTGCAGCCGGGGACTATGGCTACACCTTC
TRBJ1-5 | - | TRBV2 | - | CASSADSNNQPQHF | TGTGCCAGCAGTGCGGACAGCAACAATCAGCCCCAGCATTTT
TRBJ2-7 | - | TRBV6-5 | few | CASSPGRYEQYF | TGTGCCAGCAGCCCCGGGAGATACGAGCAGTACTTC
TRBJ1-3 | TRBD1 | TRBV11-3 | - | CASSLDGPTGRRNTIYF | TGTGCCAGCAGCTTAGACGGACCGACAGGGCGAAGAAACACCATATATTTT
TRBJ2-7 | TRBD1 | TRBV14 | - | CASSPDRDGEQYF | TGTGCCAGCAGTCCCGACAGGGACGGGGAGCAGTACTTC
TRBJ2-7 | TRBD2 | TRBV6-5 | - | CASSYPGTSGTYEQYF | TGTGCCAGCAGTTACCCCGGGACTAGCGGGACCTACGAGCAGTACTTC
TRBJ2-2 | TRBD2 | TRBV6-5 | - | CASSYSAGETGELFF | TGTGCCAGCAGTTACTCGGCGGGAGAAACCGGGGAGCTGTTTTTT
TRBJ2-3 | TRBD2 | TRBV5-1 | - | CASSLSPSGSGDTQYF | TGCGCCAGCAGCTTGTCCCCTAGCGGGAGCGGGGATACGCAGTATTTT
TRBJ1-1 | TRBD1 | TRBV4-1 | - | CASSQDPRGYQGVPEAFF | TGCGCCAGCAGCCAAGATCCTCGCGGTTATCAGGGGGTCCCTGAAGCTTTCTTT
TRBJ2-1 | TRBD2 | TRBV6-4 | - | CASSDSTSGRAAYNEQFF | TGTGCCAGCAGTGACTCGACTAGCGGGAGGGCCGCCTACAATGAGCAGTTCTTC
TRBJ2-7 | - | TRBV30 | once | CAWSTIGGYLSYEQYF | TGTGCCTGGAGCACTATTGGGGGCTACCTCTCCTACGAGCAGTACTTC
TRBJ2-7 | - | TRBV4-3 | - | CASSQEAAGPSYEQYF | TGCGCCAGCAGCCAAGAGGCCGCGGGCCCATCCTACGAGCAGTACTTC
TRBJ2-7 | TRBD1 | TRBV19 | - | CASSTGQGPTEQYF | TGTGCCAGTAGTACCGGACAGGGGCCCACCGAGCAGTACTTC
TRBJ2-7 | TRBD2 | TRBV6-6 | - | CASSYGRGTSSYEQYF | TGTGCCAGCAGTTACGGGCGGGGGACCAGCTCCTACGAGCAGTACTTC
TRBJ2-7 | - | TRBV29-1 | - | CSVEQTPGSYEQYF | TGCAGCGTTGAACAGACTCCCGGCTCCTACGAGCAGTACTTC
TRBJ2-3 | TRBD1 | TRBV6-5 | - | CASSQDREFTDTQYF | TGTGCCAGCAGTCAAGACAGGGAGTTCACAGATACGCAGTATTTT
TRBJ2-1 | TRBD1 | TRBV10-3 | - | CAISDDTGAVEQFF | TGTGCCATCAGTGACGATACAGGGGCAGTTGAGCAGTTCTTC
TRBJ2-7 | - | TRBV27 | - | CASNHARGRYGEQYF | TGTGCCAGCAACCACGCGCGGGGGCGGTACGGCGAGCAGTACTTC
TRBJ1-2 | TRBD1 | TRBV4-3 | - | CASSPRTGTGYNRYGYTF | TGCGCCAGCAGCCCCCGGACCGGGACAGGGTACAATAGGTATGGCTACACCTTC
TRBJ2-7 | - | TRBV20-1 | - | CSAMRGEQYF | TGCAGTGCAATGAGGGGGGAGCAGTACTTC
TRBJ2-5 | TRBD2 | TRBV15 | - | CATRTRSSSQETQYF | TGTGCCACCCGGACTAGGTCCTCCTCCCAAGAGACCCAGTACTTC
TRBJ2-3 | TRBD2 | TRBV15 | - | CATSRGLEYADTQYF | TGTGCCACCAGCAGGGGACTAGAGTATGCAGATACGCAGTATTTT
TRBJ2-5 | TRBD2 | TRBV4-1 | once | CASSQVGREGLKETQYF | TGCGCCAGCAGCCAAGTCGGGCGGGAGGGCCTCAAAGAGACCCAGTACTTC
TRBJ2-7 | TRBD1 | TRBV28 | few | CASSLYGQEAGEQYF | TGTGCCAGCAGTTTATATGGACAGGAGGCGGGCGAGCAGTACTTC
TRBJ2-3 | TRBD1 | TRBV28 | - | CASSSGQGNADTQYF | TGTGCCAGCAGTTCGGGACAGGGGAATGCAGATACGCAGTATTTT
TRBJ2-7 | - | TRBV12-5 | - | CASGLGGTEQYF | TGTGCTAGTGGTTTGGGAGGGACAGAGCAGTACTTC
TRBJ2-5 | TRBD2 | TRBV4-3 | - | CASSQDRGGQETQYF | TGCGCCAGCAGCCAAGATCGGGGAGGGCAAGAGACCCAGTACTTC
TRBJ2-5 | TRBD2 | TRBV4-2 | - | CASSQMGMAGALEETQYF | TGTGCCAGCAGCCAGATGGGTATGGCGGGAGCCCTTGAGGAGACCCAGTACTTC
TRBJ2-1 | TRBD2 | TRBV5-4 | - | CASSPIAGGYNEQFF | TGTGCCAGCAGCCCTATAGCGGGAGGGTACAATGAGCAGTTCTTC
TRBJ2-7 | TRBD2 | TRBV9 | - | CASSESGRAPAHEQYF | TGTGCCAGCAGCGAAAGCGGGAGGGCCCCGGCACACGAGCAGTACTTC